Included here is one TCR beta chain sequence, with context. No antigen is known for it. The entry originates in a study of CD8+ T cells in alopecia areata. Turning to the study itself: The protocol delivered tofacitinib for 6 to 18 months, then withdrew it for 6 months.

The CDR3 sequence is 14 residues long. The germline V and J ends were trimmed by 0 bases and 7 bases, with 12 bases remaining between them. CDR1 and CDR2 from the germline V gene are MNHEY and SMNVEV (reference sequence). Study-wide findings and caveats: The study found higher clonality in lesional than normal scalp, especially in alopecia totalis/universalis.

Once RNA had been extracted, it was reverse transcribed into cDNA to act as the sequencing template. The data were produced by immunoSEQ multiplex PCR, yet TCRdb's version contains in-frame clones alone and is incomplete. The sample has some 150,000 clones; under 60% are singletons. The receptor was derived from a human donor with alopecia areata. The chain uses TRBV27 and TRBJ1-2; no firm D call. Sequences were derived from CD8+ T cells sorted from blood, sampled at week 0. CDR3 in amino acids: CASSLSPFEVGYTF. For the CDR3, the DNA is TGTGCCAGCAGTTTATCCCCGTTTGAGGTTGGCTACACCTTC.